This T cell receptor (beta chain) comes out of a study of blood T cell repertoires in COVID-19. Study-wide background: PBMCs, B-cell-depleted T cells, or T cells were the source of the cDNA or gDNA that made up the material.

The CDR3 is made up of 15 amino acids. CDR1 SGHTA and CDR2 FQGNSA come from the germline V gene. Trimming removed 5 bases from V and 4 bases from J; junction bases left unmatched: 7. Some clones are missing from TCRdb's copy, which holds only in-frame ones; the method was immunoSEQ multiplex PCR. The sample has about 69,000 clones, roughly 87% seen once. Sequenced material: peripheral blood. The source of this sequence is an elderly man with acute or convalescent COVID-19. The chain links TRBV7-2 to TRBJ2-1; 8 positions match TRBD2. This CDR3 reads CASSPGRGGYNEQFF. The CDR3 nucleotides are TGTGCCAGCAGCCCAGGCCGGGGGGGATACAATGAGCAGTTCTTC.